The 16 T cell receptor beta chains below come from one sample, sequenced in a study of blood T cell repertoires in COVID-19. Measured with immunoSEQ multiplex PCR; TCRdb has only the in-frame clones, and not every one. The table records more than 90,000 clones, 80% to 95% of them present only once. Sequences were obtained from peripheral blood. These receptors were taken from a man in his fifties or sixties with active COVID-19.

The chain links TRBV7-3 to TRBJ2-1; 9 nucleotides agree with TRBD2. The CDR3 is made up of 16 amino acids. V lost 2 bases and J lost 3; bases outside the gene matches: 5. From germline, CDR1 is SGHTA and CDR2 FQGTGA. The CDR3 loop is CASSLGSGSIYNEQFF. Here the CDR3 DNA reads TGTGCCAGCAGCTTAGGTAGCGGGAGCATCTACAATGAGCAGTTCTTC.

The rearrangement links TRBV3-1 (or the pseudogene TRBV3-2) to TRBJ1-4; D remains ambiguous. The germline CDR1 and CDR2 sequences are LGHDT and YNNKEL (reference sequence). V lost 2 bases to trimming and J lost 4 bases, with 11 bases between them. The CDR3 is 15 residues long. CDR3 amino acids: CASSQSTEYNEKLFF. In nucleotides, the CDR3 is TGTGCCAGCAGCCAATCCACAGAATATAATGAAAAACTGTTTTTT.

Of note for this clone: This sample also contains other DNA sequences that code for the same CDR3. The rearrangement uses TRBV6-5 and TRBJ2-7; D may be TRBD1 (5 bases). V dropped 6 bases and J dropped 3 bases, with 9 bases sitting between them. Germline V gene sequence: CDR1 MNHEY, CDR2 SVGAGI. The CDR3 spans 12 residues. Here the CDR3 reads CASSLDSYEQYF. Written as DNA, the CDR3 is TGTGCCAGCAGCCTCGACAGCTACGAGCAGTACTTC.

The CDR3 sequence is CATIDRTTEAFF. The CDR3 DNA follows: TGTGCCACAATAGACAGGACCACTGAAGCTTTCTTT. This chain links TRBV19 with TRBJ1-1, with a tentative D call TRBD1 (6 bases). V lost 10 bases to trimming and J lost 4 bases, with 13 bases between them. Germline CDR1 is LNHDA and CDR2 is SQIVND (reference sequence). The CDR3 runs to 12 residues.

The rearrangement joins TRBV9 to TRBJ1-6, with a tentative D call TRBD1 (6 bases). This CDR3 is built from 16 residues. V lost 4 bases to trimming and J lost 0 bases, with 11 bases between them. Germline CDR1 and CDR2: SGDLS and YYNGEE. The CDR3 region is CASSPGVGSYNSPLHF. CDR3 in DNA: TGTGCCAGCAGCCCAGGGGTTGGCTCCTATAATTCACCCCTCCACTTT.

This clone was counted a few times. The V gene is TRBV2, the J gene TRBJ1-6; D unclear. The CDR3 spans 14 residues. V was pared by 2 bases and J by 1 base, with 3 bases between. The V gene's germline CDR1 is SNHLY and CDR2 FYNNEI. CDR3 amino acids: CASSETSYNSPLHF. CDR3 nucleotide sequence: TGTGCCAGCAGTGAAACATCCTATAATTCACCCCTCCACTTT.

This clone has a single count. The chain joins TRBV19 to TRBJ1-5, with 7 positions matching TRBD1. J lost 7 bases, V lost 5 bases, and 11 bases had no gene match. The germline gives CDR1 LNHDA, CDR2 SQIVND (reference sequence). This CDR3 spans 15 amino acids. The CDR3 region has the DNA TGTGCCAGTAGTGCCTTTGGAGGGGGCTTGCAGCCCCAGCATTTT. Amino acid sequence: CASSAFGGGLQPQHF.

This clone was picked up one time. The rearrangement links TRBV24-1 to TRBJ2-5; D not certain. The germline gives CDR1 KGHDR, CDR2 SFDVKD. The CDR3 runs to 12 residues. V lost 4 bases, J lost 1 base, and 3 bases lay in between. CDR3 in amino acids: CATSERQETQYF. CDR3 sequence (DNA): TGTGCCACCAGTGAGCGCCAAGAGACCCAGTACTTC.

The chain couples TRBV30 to TRBJ2-7; TRBD1 aligns across 10 bases. The J segment lost 6 bases and the V segment lost 7 bases, leaving 6 bases of the junction unmatched. The germline gives CDR1 GTSNPN, CDR2 SVGIG (reference sequence). The CDR3 sequence is 12 residues long. The CDR3 DNA is TGTGCCTTTTCCGGGACAGGGGTCGAGCAGTACTTC. This codes for CAFSGTGVEQYF. Full variable domain (outside the CDR3, taken from reference TRBV30 and TRBJ2-7): SQTIHQWPATLVQPVGSPLSLECTVEGTSNPNLYWYRQAAGRGLQLLFYSVGIGQISSEVPQNLSASRPQDRQFILSSKKLLLSDSGFYLCAFSGTGVEQYFGPGTRLTVT.

The chain has TRBV11-2 and TRBJ2-5; 7 bases align to TRBD1. Trimming cost V 4 bases and J 1 base; bases outside gene matches: 6. Germline CDR1 and CDR2: SGHAT and FQNNGV. The CDR3 is 15 amino acids. DNA of the CDR3: TGTGCCAGCAGCTCCGGGACAGTATCCCAAGAGACCCAGTACTTC. Translating gives CASSSGTVSQETQYF. Full variable domain (outside the CDR3, taken from reference TRBV11-2 and TRBJ2-5): EAGVAQSPRYKIIEKRQSVAFWCNPISGHATLYWYQQILGQGPKLLIQFQNNGVVDDSQLPKDRFSAERLKGVDSTLKIQPAKLEDSAVYLCASSSGTVSQETQYFGPGTRLLVL.

This clone was recorded once. The chain has TRBV19 and TRBJ2-2; D unclear. The CDR3 is 14 residues long. From germline, CDR1 is LNHDA and CDR2 SQIVND (reference sequence). V lost 3 bases and J lost 4, with 9 bases in between. The CDR3 bases are TGTGCCAGTAGTATCCTGCCGGGCACCGGGGAGCTGTTTTTT. Protein: CASSILPGTGELFF.

The genes are TRBV7-9 and TRBJ1-1; D gene ambiguous. V gave up 5 bases and J gave up 5 bases, with 6 bases separating them. The germline V gene encodes CDR1 SEHNR and CDR2 FQNEAQ (reference sequence). This CDR3 region has 11 residues. CDR3 in DNA: TGTGCCAGCAGCCCAACTACTGAAGCTTTCTTT. This encodes CASSPTTEAFF.

The gene calls are TRBV5-1 and TRBJ2-3, with 9 bases that match TRBD2. Per the germline V gene, CDR1 is SGHRS and CDR2 is YFSETQ. V shed 4 bases and J 0 bases; nucleotides not matched to a gene: 6. The CDR3 loop spans 16 amino acids. The CDR3, as DNA: TGCGCCAGCAGCCCCCGGACTAGCGAGAGCACAGATACGCAGTATTTT. Encoded protein: CASSPRTSESTDTQYF.

The gene calls are TRBV9 and TRBJ1-2, with a weak D call TRBD1 (6 bases). The germline V gene has CDR1 SGDLS and CDR2 YYNGEE. This CDR3 spans 16 amino acids. Deletions cut 3 bases from V and 7 bases from J, with 22 bases between. As DNA, the CDR3 is TGTGCCAGCAGCGCAGCCCCCTCCCGGGGAGGGGGTGGCTACACCTTC. Its translation: CASSAAPSRGGGGYTF.

The V call is TRBV7-9, the J call TRBJ1-2; 7 bases match TRBD1. The ends lost 1 base at V and 4 bases at J; junction bases unmatched: 3. This CDR3 region has 14 residues. Per the germline V gene, CDR1 is SEHNR and CDR2 is FQNEAQ (reference sequence). The CDR3 coding sequence is TGTGCCAGCAGCTTAGACCAGGGGGTCTATGGCTACACCTTC. Its translation: CASSLDQGVYGYTF.

V is TRBV6-6 and J is TRBJ2-3; 10 bases fit TRBD1. The CDR3 contains 15 residues. Trimming cost V 4 bases and J 3 bases; bases outside gene matches: 4. CDR1 and CDR2 from the germline V gene are MNHNY and SVGAGI (reference sequence). The CDR3 loop is CASSWDRGSTDTQYF. CDR3 nucleotides: TGTGCCAGCAGTTGGGACAGGGGATCGACAGATACGCAGTATTTT.